The text below deals with one T cell receptor (beta chain). This CDR3 region has 15 residues. Germline CDR1 SGHKS, CDR2 YYEKEE (reference sequence). The V segment lost 4 bases and the J segment 3 bases; nucleotides outside the gene matches: 6. The source of the sample is a study of blood T cell repertoires in COVID-19. Repertoires were generated with immunoSEQ multiplex PCR, while TCRdb's copy carries only in-frame clones and drops some. The sample has 200,000 to 250,000 clones; 85% to 95% are singletons. This sequence originates from a woman under 30 who had recovered from COVID-19. The V call is TRBV5-5, the J call TRBJ2-1, with 8 bases lining up with TRBD1. The material sequenced was PBMCs or T cells enriched from blood (not recorded which). Written as DNA, the CDR3 is TGTGCCAGCAGCCCGACCGGGACAGGCTACAATGAGCAGTTCTTC. It is translated as CASSPTGTGYNEQFF. The full variable domain, completed using reference TRBV5-5 and TRBJ2-1, is DAGVTQSPTHLIKTRGQQVTLRCSPISGHKSVSWYQQVLGQGPQFIFQYYEKEERGRGNFPDRFSARQFPNYSSELNVNALLLGDSALYLCASSPTGTGYNEQFFGPGTRLTVL.